This T cell receptor (beta chain) came from a study of lymphopenia after photon versus proton radiotherapy (dated by TCRdb to the late 2010s). With regard to the full study: The study compared the immunological effects of photon versus proton radiation therapy in patients with gastrointestinal tumors who developed high-grade lymphopenia. The 20 patients in the cohort had gastrointestinal tumors, were treated with either photon or proton therapy, and subsequently developed lymphopenia. The study aimed to characterize how the two radiation modalities differ in their impact on the immune system. General findings and caveats noted by the study authors: After the lymphocyte count nadir, oligoclonal expansion, especially of CD8+ Temra cells, was observed in photon-treated repertoires, and the drop in diversity was driven by this expansion. During treatment, patients who received proton therapy stayed relatively stable, whereas patients who received photon therapy lost naive T cells and TCR diversity and gained effector/memory populations. Among patients across the cohort who died, overall survival time showed an inverse correlation with a larger post-nadir drop in TCR diversity. The authors looked at the survival association only in patients who died, and they framed better survival with proton therapy as a possibility rather than a demonstrated result.

CDR1 is given as SGHTA and CDR2 as FQGNSA, both from the germline V gene. V trim: 5 bases; J trim: 9 bases; unmatched bases: 14. From the cysteine through the phenylalanine, the CDR3 covers 16 amino acids. Here the CDR3 DNA is all that survives: 48 bases in frame from base 1. Library creation used the immunoSEQ multiplex PCR assay. Alongside multiparametric flow cytometry, deep sequencing of rearranged TCR beta loci was used to profile the T cell repertoires. This is the immuneACCESS table as TCRdb keeps it, with only in-frame sequences that have V and J called. A part of the clones is gone; compared with another copy, unresolved V genes explain less than half, and the rest is unexplained. The sample table records over 15,000 clones; around nine tenths of these occur just once. The top ten hold under 7.5% of the sample. In regard to this clone: The specificity of this receptor is unknown. The sample holds no much larger clone one base away, and base qualities are not on file.

The sample was peripheral blood, taken from a patient treated with photon-based radiotherapy. Recombination linked TRBV7-2 to TRBJ2-1; 9 middle bases align to TRBD2. The TCR comes from a man in his sixties with pancreatic cancer. The base sequence is TGTGCCAGCAGCAAAATTGCTGCGGGGGGGGCCGGTGAGCAGTTCTTC. Its protein reads: CASSKIAAGGAGEQFF.